A selection of T cell receptor beta chains follows, all from one sample in a study of cytomegalovirus exposure and HLA in healthy donors. Some clones are missing from TCRdb's copy, which holds only in-frame ones; the method was immunoSEQ multiplex PCR. The table lists under 150,000 clones, around four fifths of them singletons. The sequenced sample was PBMCs. Source of these receptors: a boy between 2 and 10 years old in good health and CMV-seronegative. The CDR3 runs from the conserved cysteine through the conserved F or W.

J gene,V gene,CDR3 protein
TRBJ2-1,TRBV9,CASSVVGLADNEQFF
TRBJ1-1,TRBV14,CASSQSLPNTEAFF
TRBJ2-1,TRBV6-4,CASSDMANYSYNEQFF
TRBJ1-1,TRBV9,CASNRQGGTEAFF
TRBJ2-3,TRBV5-1,CASRRGGAADTQYF
TRBJ1-1,TRBV7-2,CASSSMWGGTEAFF
TRBJ2-1,TRBV10-3,CAISDSVLAGVGYEQFF
TRBJ2-6,TRBV6-4,CASSTSTGTGANVLTF
TRBJ1-1,TRBV7-9,CSSSSSGQGNTEAFF
TRBJ1-2,TRBV6-1,CASSGGPETSGKNF
TRBJ1-1,TRBV5-1,CASSASTEQLDTEAFF
TRBJ2-3,TRBV9,CASSVFGSGTDTQYF
TRBJ2-1,TRBV7-8,CASSPRTSGRDEQFF
TRBJ2-2,TRBV6-5,CASSRTGRTGELFF
TRBJ1-5,TRBV2,CASRSTGNQPQHF
TRBJ2-3,TRBV6-5,CASRSPSDTQYF
TRBJ2-1,TRBV11-2,CASSFPQRGRHTYYNEQFF
TRBJ2-7,TRBV6-5,CASRPSGGSSYEQYF
TRBJ1-2,TRBV9,CASSVVGGTDGYTF
TRBJ1-1,TRBV7-2,CASSFGQGTNTEAFF
TRBJ2-1,TRBV6-1,CASTYQQGSYNEQFF
TRBJ1-5,TRBV6-6,CASSYSGGPQHF
TRBJ2-5,TRBV7-6,CASSTTSGQETQYF
TRBJ2-4,TRBV7-8,CASSSVPQGPKNIQYF
TRBJ2-1,TRBV6-4,CASSDGLAGGPLFF
TRBJ1-5,TRBV10-2,CASSDQVGQPQHF
TRBJ1-5,TRBV6-1,CASSEGGRGGQPQHF
NA,TRBV7-7,CASSLNRASYEQYF
TRBJ2-7,TRBV19,CASSIDGAGVREQYF
TRBJ2-1,TRBV19,CASNPFQSYNEQFF
TRBJ2-1,TRBV14,CASSQERVVEQFF
NA,TRBV25-1,CASSGAGGGETQYF
TRBJ1-1,TRBV9,CASSVGLIPMNTEAFF
TRBJ1-1,TRBV10-1,CASSPRTESNTEAFF
TRBJ1-1,TRBV20-1,CSARRNTEAFF
TRBJ2-5,TRBV30,CAWSPRVETQYF
TRBJ1-1,TRBV19,CASNIGGNTEAFF
TRBJ1-1,TRBV6-5,CASSYSQGLEAFF
TRBJ2-3,TRBV27,CASSLSATDTQYF
TRBJ2-3,TRBV7-9,CASSALLPYTFGTDTQYF
TRBJ1-2,TRBV7-9,CASSLVQGVDGYTF
TRBJ2-5,TRBV15,CATSRETGQETQYF
TRBJ2-3,TRBV7-2,CASSLSTDTQYF
TRBJ2-1,TRBV5-4,CASSLEVDRGEQFF
TRBJ2-3,TRBV15,CATSRDRRVKDTQYF
TRBJ2-1,TRBV7-9,CANSFVGGPEQFF
TRBJ1-5,TRBV27,CASSRIGGGQPQHF
TRBJ1-2,TRBV10-3,CAISFRDRGEANYGYTF
TRBJ1-3,TRBV6-5,CASMRGQFSGNTIYF
TRBJ1-1,TRBV2,CASSPRQGTMNTEAFF
TRBJ1-6,TRBV19,CASSIPGVPNSPLHF
TRBJ1-3,TRBV5-8,CASSLAVRVSGNTIYF
TRBJ2-5,TRBV7-2,CASSPPERAQYF
TRBJ2-1,TRBV2,CASSVGTGWYNEQFF
TRBJ2-3,TRBV5-1,CASREWMIAGSTDTQYF
TRBJ1-2,TRBV7-9,CASSPGGAWGYTF
TRBJ1-4,TRBV30,CALGRQVLHEKLFF
TRBJ2-1,TRBV9,CASSVEGLAGANSYNEQFF
TRBJ1-2,TRBV18,CASLETDNYGYTF